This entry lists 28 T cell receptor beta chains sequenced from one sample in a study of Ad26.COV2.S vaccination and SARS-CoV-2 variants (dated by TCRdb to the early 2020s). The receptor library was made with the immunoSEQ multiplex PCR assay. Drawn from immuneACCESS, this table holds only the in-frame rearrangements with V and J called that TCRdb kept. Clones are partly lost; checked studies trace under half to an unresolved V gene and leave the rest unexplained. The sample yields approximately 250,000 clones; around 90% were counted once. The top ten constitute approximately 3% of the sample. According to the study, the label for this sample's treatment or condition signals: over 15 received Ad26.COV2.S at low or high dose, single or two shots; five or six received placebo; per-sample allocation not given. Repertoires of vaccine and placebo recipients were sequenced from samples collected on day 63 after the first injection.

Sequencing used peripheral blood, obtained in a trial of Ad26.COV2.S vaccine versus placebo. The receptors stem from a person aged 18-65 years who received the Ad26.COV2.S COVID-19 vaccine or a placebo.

CDR3 in amino acids: CAWSVGGGRNQPQHF. The CDR3 DNA reads as TGTGCCTGGAGTGTAGGAGGAGGGAGAAATCAGCCCCAGCATTTT. The V and J genes are TRBV30 and TRBJ1-5; D is uncertain. CDR3 length: 15 residues. V dropped 0 bases and J dropped 4 bases, with 13 bases sitting between them. Germline V gene sequence: CDR1 GTSNPN, CDR2 SVGIG (reference sequence).

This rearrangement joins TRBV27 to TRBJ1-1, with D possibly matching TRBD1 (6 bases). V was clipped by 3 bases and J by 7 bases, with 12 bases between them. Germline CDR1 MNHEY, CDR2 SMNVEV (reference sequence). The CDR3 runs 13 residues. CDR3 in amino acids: CASSLSGVGEAFF. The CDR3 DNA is TGTGCCAGCAGTTTGTCAGGGGTTGGTGAAGCTTTCTTT.

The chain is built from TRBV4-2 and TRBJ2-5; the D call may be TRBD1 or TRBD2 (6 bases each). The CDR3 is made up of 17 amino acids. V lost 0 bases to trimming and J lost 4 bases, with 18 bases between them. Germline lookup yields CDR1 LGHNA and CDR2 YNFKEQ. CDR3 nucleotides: TGTGCCAGCAGCCAAGATACAGGGAGGTCATCCCCAGAGACCCAGTACTTC. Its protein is CASSQDTGRSSPETQYF.

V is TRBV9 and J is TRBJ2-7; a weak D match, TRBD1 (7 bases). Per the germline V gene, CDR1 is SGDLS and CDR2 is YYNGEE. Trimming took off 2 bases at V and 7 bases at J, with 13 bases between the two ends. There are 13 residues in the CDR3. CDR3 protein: CASSVDREEEQYV. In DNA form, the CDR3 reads TGTGCCAGCAGCGTCGACAGGGAGGAGGAGCAGTACGTC.

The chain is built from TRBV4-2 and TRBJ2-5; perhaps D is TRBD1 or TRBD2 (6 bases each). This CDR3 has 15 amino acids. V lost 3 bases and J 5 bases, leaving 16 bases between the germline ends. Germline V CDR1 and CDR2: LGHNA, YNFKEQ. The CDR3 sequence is CASSQKLGGGETQYF. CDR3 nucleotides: TGTGCCAGCAGCCAGAAACTAGGAGGGGGGGAGACCCAGTACTTC.

The CDR3 region is CATSSPRRSRITDTQYF. The CDR3 region has the DNA TGTGCCACCAGCAGTCCCAGGCGTAGCCGGATCACAGATACGCAGTATTTT. The rearrangement uses TRBV15 and TRBJ2-3, with no clear D. The V gene lost 3 bases and the J gene lost 2 bases, with 18 bases spanning the gap. The CDR3 spans 17 residues. Germline V gene sequence: CDR1 LNHNV, CDR2 YYDKDF (reference sequence).

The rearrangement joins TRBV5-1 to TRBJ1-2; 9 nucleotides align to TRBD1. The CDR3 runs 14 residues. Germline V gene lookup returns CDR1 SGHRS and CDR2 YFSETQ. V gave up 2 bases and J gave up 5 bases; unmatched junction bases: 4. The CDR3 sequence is CASSLAGTGYGYTF. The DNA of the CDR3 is TGCGCCAGCAGCTTAGCCGGGACAGGGTATGGCTACACCTTC.

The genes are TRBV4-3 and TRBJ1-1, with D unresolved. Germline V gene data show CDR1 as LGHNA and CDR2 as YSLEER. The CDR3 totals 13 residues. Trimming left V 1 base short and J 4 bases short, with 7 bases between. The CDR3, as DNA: TGCGCCAGCAGCCAAGTGACCCGCACTGAAGCTTTCTTT. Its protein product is CASSQVTRTEAFF.

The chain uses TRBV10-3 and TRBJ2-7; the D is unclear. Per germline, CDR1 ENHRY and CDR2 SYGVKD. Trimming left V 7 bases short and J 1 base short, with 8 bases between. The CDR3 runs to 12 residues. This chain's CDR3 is CAIKGISYEQYV. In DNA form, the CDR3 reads TGTGCCATCAAGGGCATATCCTACGAGCAGTACGTC.

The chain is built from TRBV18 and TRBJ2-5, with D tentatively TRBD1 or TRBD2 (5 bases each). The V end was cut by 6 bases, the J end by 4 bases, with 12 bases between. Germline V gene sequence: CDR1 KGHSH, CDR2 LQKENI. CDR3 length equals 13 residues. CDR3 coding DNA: TGTGCCAGCTCCAGGGACCCGGCAGAGACCCAGTACTTC. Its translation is CASSRDPAETQYF.

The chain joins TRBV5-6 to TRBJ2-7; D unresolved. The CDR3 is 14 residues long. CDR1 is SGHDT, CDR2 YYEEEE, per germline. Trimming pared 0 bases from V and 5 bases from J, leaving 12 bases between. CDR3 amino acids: CASSLAGRSDEQYF. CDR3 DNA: TGTGCCAGCAGCTTGGCCGGCAGGTCCGACGAGCAGTACTTC.

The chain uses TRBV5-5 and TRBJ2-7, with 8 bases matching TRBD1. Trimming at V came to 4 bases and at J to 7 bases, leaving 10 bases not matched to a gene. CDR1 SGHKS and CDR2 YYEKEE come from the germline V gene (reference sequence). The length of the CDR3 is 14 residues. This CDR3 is CASSPGGWSREQYF. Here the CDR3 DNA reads TGTGCCAGCAGCCCAGGGGGCTGGTCGCGTGAGCAGTACTTC.

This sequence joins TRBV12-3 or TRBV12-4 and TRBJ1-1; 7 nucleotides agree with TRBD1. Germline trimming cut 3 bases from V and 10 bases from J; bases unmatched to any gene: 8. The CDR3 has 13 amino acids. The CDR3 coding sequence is TGTGCCAGCAGTTTGGGCAGGGGGGCTTCAGCTTTCTTT. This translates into CASSLGRGASAFF.

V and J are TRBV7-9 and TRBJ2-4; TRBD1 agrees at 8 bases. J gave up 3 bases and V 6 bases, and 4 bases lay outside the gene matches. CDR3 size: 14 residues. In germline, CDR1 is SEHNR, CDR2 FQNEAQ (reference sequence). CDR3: CASSPTGGKNIQYF. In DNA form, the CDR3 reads TGTGCCAGCAGTCCTACAGGGGGCAAAAACATTCAGTACTTC.

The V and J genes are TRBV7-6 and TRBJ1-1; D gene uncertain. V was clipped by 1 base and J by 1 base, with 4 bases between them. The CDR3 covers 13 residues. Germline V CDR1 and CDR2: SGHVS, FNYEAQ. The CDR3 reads CASSLGQNTEAFF. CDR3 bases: TGTGCCAGCAGCTTAGGGCAGAACACTGAAGCTTTCTTT.

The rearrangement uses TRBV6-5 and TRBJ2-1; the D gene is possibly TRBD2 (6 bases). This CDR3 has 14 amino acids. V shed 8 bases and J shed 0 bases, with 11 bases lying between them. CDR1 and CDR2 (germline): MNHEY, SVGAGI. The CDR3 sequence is CASRGTSSYNEQFF. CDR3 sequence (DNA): TGTGCCAGCCGGGGGACGAGCTCCTACAATGAGCAGTTCTTC.

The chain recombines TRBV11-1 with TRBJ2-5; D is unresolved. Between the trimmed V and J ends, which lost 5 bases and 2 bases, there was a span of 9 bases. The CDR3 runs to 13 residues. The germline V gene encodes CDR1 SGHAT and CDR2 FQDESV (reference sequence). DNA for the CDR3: TGTGCCAGCAGCCGACGACTGCAAGAGACCCAGTACTTC. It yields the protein CASSRRLQETQYF.

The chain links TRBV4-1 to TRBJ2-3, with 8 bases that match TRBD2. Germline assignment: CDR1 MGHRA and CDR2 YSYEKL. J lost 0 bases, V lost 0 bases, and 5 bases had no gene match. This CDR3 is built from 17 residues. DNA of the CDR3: TGCGCCAGCAGCCAAGACGGGAGGGCTGGGAGCACAGATACGCAGTATTTT. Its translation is CASSQDGRAGSTDTQYF.

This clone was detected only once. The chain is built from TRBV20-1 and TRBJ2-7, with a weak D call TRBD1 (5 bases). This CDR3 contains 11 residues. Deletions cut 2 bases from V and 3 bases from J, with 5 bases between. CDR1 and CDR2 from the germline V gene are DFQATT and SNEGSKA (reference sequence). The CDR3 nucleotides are TGCAGTGCTAGACAGGGCTACGAGCAGTACTTC. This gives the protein CSARQGYEQYF.

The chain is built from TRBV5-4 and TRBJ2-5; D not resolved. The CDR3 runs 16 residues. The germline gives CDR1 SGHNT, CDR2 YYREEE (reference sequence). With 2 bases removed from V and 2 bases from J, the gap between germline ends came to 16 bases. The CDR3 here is CASSFPVPPAQETQYF. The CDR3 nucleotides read TGTGCCAGCAGCTTCCCAGTTCCCCCGGCGCAAGAGACCCAGTACTTC.

The CDR3 loop reads CASSLRDRGTETQYF. DNA of the CDR3: TGTGCCAGCAGCTTACGAGACAGGGGTACGGAGACCCAGTACTTC. The genes are TRBV7-8 and TRBJ2-5; 8 nucleotides match TRBD1. The germline V gene encodes CDR1 SGHVS and CDR2 FQNEAQ. The CDR3 covers 15 residues. V was clipped by 2 bases and J by 5 bases; unmatched bases: 7.

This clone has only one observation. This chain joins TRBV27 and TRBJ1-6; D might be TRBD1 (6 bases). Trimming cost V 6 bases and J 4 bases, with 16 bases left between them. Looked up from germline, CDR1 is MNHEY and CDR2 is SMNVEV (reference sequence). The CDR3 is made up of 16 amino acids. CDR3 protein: CASRIDGTRYNSPLHF. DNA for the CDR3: TGTGCCAGCAGGATTGATGGGACACGGTATAATTCACCCCTCCACTTT.

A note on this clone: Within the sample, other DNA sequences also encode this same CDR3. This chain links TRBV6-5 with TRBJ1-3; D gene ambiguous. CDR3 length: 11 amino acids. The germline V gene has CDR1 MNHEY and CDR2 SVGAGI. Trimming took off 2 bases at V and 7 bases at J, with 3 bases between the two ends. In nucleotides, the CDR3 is TGTGCCAGCAGTTACAGGAACACCATATATTTT. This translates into CASSYRNTIYF.

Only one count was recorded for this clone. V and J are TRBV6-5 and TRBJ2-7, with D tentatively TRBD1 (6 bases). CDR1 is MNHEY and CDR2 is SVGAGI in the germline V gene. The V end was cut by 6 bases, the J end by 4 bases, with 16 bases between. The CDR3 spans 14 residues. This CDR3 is CASSQGPPLYEQYV. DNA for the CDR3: TGTGCCAGCAGCCAGGGGCCGCCGCTATACGAGCAGTACGTC.

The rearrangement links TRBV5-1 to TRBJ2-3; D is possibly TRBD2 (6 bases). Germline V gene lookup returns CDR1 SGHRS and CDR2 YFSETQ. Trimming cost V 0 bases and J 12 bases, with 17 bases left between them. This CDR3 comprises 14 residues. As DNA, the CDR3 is TGCGCCAGCAGCTTGGTGCGTTTCGGAGGGGAACAGTATTTT. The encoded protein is CASSLVRFGGEQYF.

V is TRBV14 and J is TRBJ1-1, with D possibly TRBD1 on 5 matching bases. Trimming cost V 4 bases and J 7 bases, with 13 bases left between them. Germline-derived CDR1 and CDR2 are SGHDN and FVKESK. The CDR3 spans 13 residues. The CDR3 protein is CASSRKPGVEAFF. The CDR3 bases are TGTGCCAGCAGCCGAAAGCCGGGGGTTGAAGCTTTCTTT.

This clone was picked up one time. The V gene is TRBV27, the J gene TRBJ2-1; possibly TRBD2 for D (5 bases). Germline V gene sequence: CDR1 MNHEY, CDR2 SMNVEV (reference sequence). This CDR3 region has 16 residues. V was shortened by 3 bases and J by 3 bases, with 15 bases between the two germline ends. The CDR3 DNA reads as TGTGCCAGCAGTTTCCTCGGACTGTCGAGCTACAATGAGCAGTTCTTC. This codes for CASSFLGLSSYNEQFF.

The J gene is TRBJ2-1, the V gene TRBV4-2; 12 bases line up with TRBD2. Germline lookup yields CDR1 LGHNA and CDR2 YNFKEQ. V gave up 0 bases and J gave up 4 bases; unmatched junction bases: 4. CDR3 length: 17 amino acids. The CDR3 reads CASSQEGGTSGYNEQFF. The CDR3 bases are TGTGCCAGCAGCCAAGAGGGAGGGACTAGCGGGTACAATGAGCAGTTCTTC.